These T cell receptor beta chains were read from a single sample in a study of cytomegalovirus exposure and HLA in healthy donors. The protocol was immunoSEQ multiplex PCR, while the TCRdb copy is restricted to in-frame clones and leaves out a portion. The table shows approximately 37,000 clones, with 80% occurring only once. Source material: PBMCs. The receptors shown here come from a male donor in good health and CMV-seronegative. CDR3s leave out the opening cysteine and the closing phenylalanine or tryptophan. The D gene is left open where the match is weak.

v_call	d_call	j_call	cdr3_aa
TRBV6-5	-	TRBJ2-7	ASSRRGQEQY
TRBV5-1	-	TRBJ1-4	ASSSESRGRGLF
TRBV7-6	-	TRBJ2-1	ASGSSQGLSSYNEQF
TRBV2	-	TRBJ1-1	ASSPSGEAF
TRBV2	-	TRBJ1-5	ASSGRIEGPQH
TRBV7-9	-	TRBJ2-7	ASSLLAEQY
TRBV6-5	-	TRBJ1-2	ASSYSAVSANYGYT
TRBV30	TRBD1	TRBJ1-1	AWSGDRILNTEAF
TRBV4-1	-	TRBJ2-3	ASSQESGGRTDTQY
TRBV10-2	-	TRBJ2-3	ASSESGVISTDTQY
TRBV5-1	-	TRBJ2-3	ASSSRLGPDTQY
TRBV5-1	TRBD1	TRBJ1-5	ASSSGQGEPQH
TRBV6-1	TRBD1	TRBJ1-5	ASRTTGGLGQPQH
TRBV6-5	-	TRBJ1-6	ATQGRNNSPLH